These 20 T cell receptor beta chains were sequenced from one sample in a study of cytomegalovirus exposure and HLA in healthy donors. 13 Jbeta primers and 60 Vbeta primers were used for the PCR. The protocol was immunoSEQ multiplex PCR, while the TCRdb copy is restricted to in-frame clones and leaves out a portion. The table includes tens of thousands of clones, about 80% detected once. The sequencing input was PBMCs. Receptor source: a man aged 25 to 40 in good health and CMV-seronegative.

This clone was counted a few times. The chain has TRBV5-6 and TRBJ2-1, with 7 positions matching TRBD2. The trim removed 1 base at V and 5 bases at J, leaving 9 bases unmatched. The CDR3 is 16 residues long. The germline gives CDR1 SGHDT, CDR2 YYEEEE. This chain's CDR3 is CASSLYMWEGHNEQFF. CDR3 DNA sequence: TGTGCCAGCAGCTTGTACATGTGGGAGGGACACAATGAGCAGTTCTTC.

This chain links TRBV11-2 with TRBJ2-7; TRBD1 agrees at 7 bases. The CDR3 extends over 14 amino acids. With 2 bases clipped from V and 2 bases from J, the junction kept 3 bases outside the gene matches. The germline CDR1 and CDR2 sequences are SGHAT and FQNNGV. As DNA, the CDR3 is TGTGCCAGCAGCTTATCACAGGGGCCCTACGAGCAGTACGTC. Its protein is CASSLSQGPYEQYV.

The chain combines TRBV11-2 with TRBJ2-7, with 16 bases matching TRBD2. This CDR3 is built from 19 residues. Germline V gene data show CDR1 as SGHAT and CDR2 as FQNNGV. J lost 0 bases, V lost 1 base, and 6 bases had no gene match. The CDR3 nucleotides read TGTGCCAGCAGCTTAGTTGGGGGACTAGCGGGGGGGCCCTCCTACGAGCAGTACTTC. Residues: CASSLVGGLAGGPSYEQYF.

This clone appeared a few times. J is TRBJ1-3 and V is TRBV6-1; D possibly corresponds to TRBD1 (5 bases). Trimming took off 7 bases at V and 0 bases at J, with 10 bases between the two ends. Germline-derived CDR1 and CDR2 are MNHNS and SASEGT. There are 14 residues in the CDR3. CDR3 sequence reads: CASIRGSSGNTIYF. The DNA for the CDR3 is TGTGCCAGCATTAGGGGCTCCTCTGGAAACACCATATATTTT.

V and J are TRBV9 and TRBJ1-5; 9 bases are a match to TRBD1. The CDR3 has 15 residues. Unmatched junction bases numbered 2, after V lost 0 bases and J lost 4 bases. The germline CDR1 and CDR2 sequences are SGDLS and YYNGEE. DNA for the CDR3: TGTGCCAGCAGCGTAGATGACAGGGGGAATCAGCCCCAGCATTTT. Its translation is CASSVDDRGNQPQHF.

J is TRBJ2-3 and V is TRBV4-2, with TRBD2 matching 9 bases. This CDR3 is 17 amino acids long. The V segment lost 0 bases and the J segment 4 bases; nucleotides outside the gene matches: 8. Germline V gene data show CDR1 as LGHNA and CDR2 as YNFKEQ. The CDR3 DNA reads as TGTGCCAGCAGCCAAGATTTTCGGCGGGGGGGTTCAGATACGCAGTATTTT. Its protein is CASSQDFRRGGSDTQYF.

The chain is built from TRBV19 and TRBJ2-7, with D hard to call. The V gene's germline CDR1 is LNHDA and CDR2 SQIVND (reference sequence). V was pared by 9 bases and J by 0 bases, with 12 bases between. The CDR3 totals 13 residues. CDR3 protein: CASPPRSSYEQYV. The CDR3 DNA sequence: TGTGCCAGCCCACCACGGAGCTCCTACGAGCAGTACGTC.

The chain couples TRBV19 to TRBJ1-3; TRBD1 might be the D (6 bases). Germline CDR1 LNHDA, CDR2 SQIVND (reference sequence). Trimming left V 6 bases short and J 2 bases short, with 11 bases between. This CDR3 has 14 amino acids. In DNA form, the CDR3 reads TGTGCCAGTAGGGAACAGGGAACTGGAAACACCATATATTTT. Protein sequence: CASREQGTGNTIYF.

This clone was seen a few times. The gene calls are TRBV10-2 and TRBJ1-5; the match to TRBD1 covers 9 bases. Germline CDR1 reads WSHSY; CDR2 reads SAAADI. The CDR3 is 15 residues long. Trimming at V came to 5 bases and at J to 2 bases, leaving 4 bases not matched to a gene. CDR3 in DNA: TGCGCCAGCAGTCAACAGGGGGCGGGCAATCAGCCCCAGCATTTT. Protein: CASSQQGAGNQPQHF.

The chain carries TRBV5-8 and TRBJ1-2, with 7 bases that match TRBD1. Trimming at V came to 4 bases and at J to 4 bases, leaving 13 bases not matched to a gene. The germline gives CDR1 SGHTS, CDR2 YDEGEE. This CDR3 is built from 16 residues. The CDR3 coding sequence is TGTGCCAGCAGCCCAGAGGACAGGTGGATCGGCTATGGCTACACCTTC. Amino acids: CASSPEDRWIGYGYTF.

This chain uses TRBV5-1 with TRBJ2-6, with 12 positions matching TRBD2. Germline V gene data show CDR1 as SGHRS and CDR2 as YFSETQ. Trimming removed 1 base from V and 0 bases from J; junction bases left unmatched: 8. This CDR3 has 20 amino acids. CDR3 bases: TGCGCCAGCAGCTTGCGGCTAGCGGGAGGGCCGAACTCTGGGGCCAACGTCCTGACTTTC. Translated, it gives CASSLRLAGGPNSGANVLTF.

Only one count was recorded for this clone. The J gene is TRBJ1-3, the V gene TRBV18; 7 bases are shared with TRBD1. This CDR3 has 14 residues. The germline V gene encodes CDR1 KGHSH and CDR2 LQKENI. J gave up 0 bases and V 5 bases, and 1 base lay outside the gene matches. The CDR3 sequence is CASSGDSSGNTIYF. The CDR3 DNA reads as TGTGCCAGCTCAGGGGACAGCTCTGGAAACACCATATATTTT.

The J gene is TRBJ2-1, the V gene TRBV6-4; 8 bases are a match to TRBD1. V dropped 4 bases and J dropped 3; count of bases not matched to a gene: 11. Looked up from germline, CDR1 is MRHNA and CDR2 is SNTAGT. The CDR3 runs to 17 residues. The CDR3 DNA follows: TGTGCCAGCAGTGCCTACTTTGGGACAGGCGACTACAATGAGCAGTTCTTC. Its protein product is CASSAYFGTGDYNEQFF.

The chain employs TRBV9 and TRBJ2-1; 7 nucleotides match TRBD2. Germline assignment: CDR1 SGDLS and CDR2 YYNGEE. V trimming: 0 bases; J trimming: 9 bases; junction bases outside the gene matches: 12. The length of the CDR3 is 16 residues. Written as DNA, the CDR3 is TGTGCCAGCAGCGTAGGGGCGGGAGCGACGGTGGTTGAGCAGTTCTTC. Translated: CASSVGAGATVVEQFF. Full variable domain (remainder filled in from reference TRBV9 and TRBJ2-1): DSGVTQTPKHLITATGQRVTLRCSPRSGDLSVYWYQQSLDQGLQFLIQYYNGEERAKGNILERFSAQQFPDLHSELNLSSLELGDSALYFCASSVGAGATVVEQFFGPGTRLTVL.

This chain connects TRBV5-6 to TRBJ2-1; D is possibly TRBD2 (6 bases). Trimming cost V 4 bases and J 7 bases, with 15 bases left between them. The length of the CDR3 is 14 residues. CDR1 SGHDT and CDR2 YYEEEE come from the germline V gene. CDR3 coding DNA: TGTGCCAGCAGCGGTCTGACTAGGTTGAATGAGCAGTTCTTC. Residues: CASSGLTRLNEQFF.

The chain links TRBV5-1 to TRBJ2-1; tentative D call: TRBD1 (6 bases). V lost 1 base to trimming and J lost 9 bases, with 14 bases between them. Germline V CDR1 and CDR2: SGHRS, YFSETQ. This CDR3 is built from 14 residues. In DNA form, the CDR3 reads TGCGCCAGCAGCTTGCCTAGTACAGGGTCTGAGCAGTTCTTC. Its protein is CASSLPSTGSEQFF.

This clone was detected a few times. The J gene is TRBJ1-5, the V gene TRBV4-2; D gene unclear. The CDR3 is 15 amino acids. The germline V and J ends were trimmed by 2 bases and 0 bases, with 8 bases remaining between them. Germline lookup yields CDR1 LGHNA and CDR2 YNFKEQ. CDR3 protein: CASSQRRNSNQPQHF. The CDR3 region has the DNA TGTGCCAGCAGCCAAAGGAGAAATAGCAATCAGCCCCAGCATTTT.

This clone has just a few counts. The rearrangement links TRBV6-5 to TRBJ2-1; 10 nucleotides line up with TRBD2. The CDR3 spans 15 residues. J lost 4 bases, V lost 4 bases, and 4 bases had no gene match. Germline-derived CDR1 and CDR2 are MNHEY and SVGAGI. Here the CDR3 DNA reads TGTGCCAGCAGTTCGGGACTAGCGTCTTACAATGAGCAGTTCTTC. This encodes CASSSGLASYNEQFF.

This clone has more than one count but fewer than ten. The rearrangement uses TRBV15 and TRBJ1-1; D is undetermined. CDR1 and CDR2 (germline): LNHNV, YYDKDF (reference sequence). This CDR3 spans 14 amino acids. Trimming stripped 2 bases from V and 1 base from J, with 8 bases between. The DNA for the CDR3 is TGTGCCACCAGCAGACCGAGAGCGAACACTGAAGCTTTCTTT. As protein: CATSRPRANTEAFF.

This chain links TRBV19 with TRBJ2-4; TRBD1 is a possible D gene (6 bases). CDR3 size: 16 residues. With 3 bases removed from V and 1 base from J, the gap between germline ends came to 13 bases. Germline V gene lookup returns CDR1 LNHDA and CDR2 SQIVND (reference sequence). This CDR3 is CASSMNRAGAKNIQYF. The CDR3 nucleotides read TGTGCCAGTAGTATGAACAGGGCAGGGGCCAAAAACATTCAGTACTTC.